This is a list of T cell receptor beta chains from one sample in a study of T cell changes during pregnancy in multiple sclerosis. Assay: immunoSEQ multiplex PCR; the TCRdb copy retains only in-frame clones and omits some. The sample records tens of thousands of clones, around 94% being singletons. Here the sequenced sample was peripheral blood, taken in the third trimester of pregnancy. The receptor source for this set is a female donor in good health, enrolled as a control in a pregnancy study. CDR3s include the opening cysteine and the closing phenylalanine or tryptophan.

TRBV19	TRBJ1-5	CASSLPGQAGSNQPQHF
TRBV6-5	TRBJ2-1	CASSWGGVQYNEQFF
TRBV19	TRBJ1-5	CASSYLRDRGSQPQHF
TRBV6-5	TRBJ2-7	CASSYSPQPYEQYF
TRBV10-3	TRBJ1-1	CAISPLPPGVMNTEAFF
TRBV18	TRBJ2-3	CASSTDRGGGDTQYF
TRBV19	TRBJ2-1	CASSPYGAGARYNEQFF
TRBV9	TRBJ2-2	CASHSSLESGELFF
TRBV28	TRBJ2-4	CASSSVETVKNIQYF
TRBV7-8	TRBJ2-1	CASSEHAGRGDEQFF
TRBV28	TRBJ2-7	CASSLIRDSAYEQYF
TRBV27	TRBJ2-5	CASERLAGGEETQYF
TRBV2	TRBJ2-3	CASSEMRTDTQYF